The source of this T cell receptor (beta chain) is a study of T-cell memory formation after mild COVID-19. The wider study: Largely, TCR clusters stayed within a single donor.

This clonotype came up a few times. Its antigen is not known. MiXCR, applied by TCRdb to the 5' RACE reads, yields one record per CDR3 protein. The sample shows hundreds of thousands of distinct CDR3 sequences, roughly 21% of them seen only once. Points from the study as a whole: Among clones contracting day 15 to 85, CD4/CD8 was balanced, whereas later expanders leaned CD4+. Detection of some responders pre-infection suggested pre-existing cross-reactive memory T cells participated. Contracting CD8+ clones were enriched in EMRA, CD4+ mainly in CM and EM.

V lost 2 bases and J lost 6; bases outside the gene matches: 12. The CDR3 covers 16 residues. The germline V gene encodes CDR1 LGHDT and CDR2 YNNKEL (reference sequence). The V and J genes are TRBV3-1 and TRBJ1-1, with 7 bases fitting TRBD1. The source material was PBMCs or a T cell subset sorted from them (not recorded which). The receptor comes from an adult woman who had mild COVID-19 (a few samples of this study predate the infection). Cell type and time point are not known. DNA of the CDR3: TGTGCCAGCAGCCAAAGAGCCGGGACAGTTTGGGCTGAAGCTTTCTTT. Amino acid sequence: CASSQRAGTVWAEAFF.